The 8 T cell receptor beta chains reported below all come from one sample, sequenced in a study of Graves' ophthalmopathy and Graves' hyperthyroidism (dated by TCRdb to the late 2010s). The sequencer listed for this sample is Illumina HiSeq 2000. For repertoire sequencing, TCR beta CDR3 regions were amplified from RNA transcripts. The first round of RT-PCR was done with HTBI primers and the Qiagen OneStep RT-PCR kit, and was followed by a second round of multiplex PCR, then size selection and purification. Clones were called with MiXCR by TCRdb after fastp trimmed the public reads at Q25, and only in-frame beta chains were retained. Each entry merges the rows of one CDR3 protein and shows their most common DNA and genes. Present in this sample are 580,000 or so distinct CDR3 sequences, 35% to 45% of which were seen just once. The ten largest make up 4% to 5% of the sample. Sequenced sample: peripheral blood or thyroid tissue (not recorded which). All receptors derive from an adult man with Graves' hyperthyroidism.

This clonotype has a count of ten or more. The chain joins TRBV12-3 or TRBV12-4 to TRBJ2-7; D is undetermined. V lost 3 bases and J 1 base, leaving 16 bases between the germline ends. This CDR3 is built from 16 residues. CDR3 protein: CASSFGPSVGSYEQYF. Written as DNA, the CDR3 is TGTGCCAGCAGTTTTGGCCCCAGTGTCGGGTCCTACGAGCAGTACTTC.

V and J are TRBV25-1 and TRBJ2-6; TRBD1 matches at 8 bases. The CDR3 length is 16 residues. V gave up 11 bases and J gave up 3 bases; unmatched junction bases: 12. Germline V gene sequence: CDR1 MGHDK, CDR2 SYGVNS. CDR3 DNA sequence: TGTGCCGCCCCCGGACAGGGAGGAAGTGGGGCCAACGTCCTGACTTTC. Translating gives CAAPGQGGSGANVLTF.

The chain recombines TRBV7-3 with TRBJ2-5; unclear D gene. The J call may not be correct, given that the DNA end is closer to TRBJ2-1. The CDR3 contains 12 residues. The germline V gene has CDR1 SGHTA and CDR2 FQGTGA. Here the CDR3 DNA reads TGTGCCAGCAGTCTAGGAAATGAGCGGCAGTTCTTC. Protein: CASSLGNERQFF.

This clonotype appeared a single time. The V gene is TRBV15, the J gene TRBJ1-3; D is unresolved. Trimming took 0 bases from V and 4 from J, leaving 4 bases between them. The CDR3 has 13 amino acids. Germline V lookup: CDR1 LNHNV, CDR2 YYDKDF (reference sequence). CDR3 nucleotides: TGTGCCACCAGCAGAGATCCGGGAAACACCATATATTTT. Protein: CATSRDPGNTIYF.

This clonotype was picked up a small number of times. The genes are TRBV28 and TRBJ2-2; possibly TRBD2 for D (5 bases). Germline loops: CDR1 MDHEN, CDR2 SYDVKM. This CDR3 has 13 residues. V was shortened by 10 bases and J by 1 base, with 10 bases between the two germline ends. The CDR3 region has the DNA TGTGCCACCACTAGGAAGAACACCGGGGAGCTGTTTTTT. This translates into CATTRKNTGELFF. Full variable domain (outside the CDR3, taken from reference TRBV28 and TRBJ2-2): DVKVTQSSRYLVKRTGEKVFLECVQDMDHENMFWYRQDPGLGLRLIYFSYDVKMKEKGDIPEGYSVSREKKERFSLILESASTNQTSMYLCATTRKNTGELFFGEGSRLTVL.

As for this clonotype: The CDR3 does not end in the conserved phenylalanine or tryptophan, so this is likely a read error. This CDR3 is CASSQGSSTDTQYV. The CDR3 DNA reads as TGCGCCAGCAGCCAAGGGAGTAGCACAGATACGCAGTATGTT. This chain uses TRBV4-1 with TRBJ2-3; D unresolved. CDR1 and CDR2 (germline): MGHRA, YSYEKL. The V gene lost 1 base and the J gene lost 0 bases, with 5 bases spanning the gap. This CDR3 is 14 amino acids long.

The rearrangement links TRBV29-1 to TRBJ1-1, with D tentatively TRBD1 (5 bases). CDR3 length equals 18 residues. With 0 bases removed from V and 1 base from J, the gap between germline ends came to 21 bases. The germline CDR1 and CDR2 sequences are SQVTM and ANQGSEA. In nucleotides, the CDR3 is TGCAGCGTTGAAGATCGAGTCCAGGGAGGGATCCCGAACACTGAAGCTTTCTTT. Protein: CSVEDRVQGGIPNTEAFF.

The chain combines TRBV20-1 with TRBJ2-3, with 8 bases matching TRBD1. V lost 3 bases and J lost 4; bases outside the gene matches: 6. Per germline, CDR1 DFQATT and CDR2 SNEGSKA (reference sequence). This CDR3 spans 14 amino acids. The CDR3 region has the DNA TGCAGTGCTAGGGAAGACAGGGGCGCAGATACGCAGTATTTT. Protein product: CSAREDRGADTQYF.